This TCR beta chain was found in a study of blood T cells in healthy people across ages. With regard to this clonotype: Its cognate antigen is unknown. One junction end disagrees with the germline gene, perhaps due to a read error.

The study recruited healthy Caucasian donors from Russia who were aged roughly 6 to 90. Extractions gave at least 5 micrograms of total RNA per sample. The CDR3 spans 14 residues. CDR1 and CDR2 (germline): SGHRS, YFSETQ. Combining a sample-barcoded 5' primer with a J-beta primer mix, a second PCR ran for about 7 to 12 cycles. From the 5' RACE reads, TCRdb called clonotypes with MiXCR, one entry per CDR3 protein. The table has fewer than 950,000 distinct CDR3 sequences, 50% to 65% seen once. Notes on the study in general: Per million T cells, TCR beta diversity dropped roughly linearly as age increased.

This sequence originates from a man older than 75 in good health. Sequenced input: blood. V is TRBV5-1 and J is TRBJ2-7; 10 nucleotides agree with TRBD1. The CDR3 sequence is CASSSTGGSYERYF. The CDR3 DNA follows: TGCGCCAGCAGCTCGACAGGGGGCTCCTACGAGCGGTACTTC. The full variable domain, completed using reference TRBV5-1 and TRBJ2-7, is KAGVTQTPRYLIKTRGQQVTLSCSPISGHRSVSWYQQTPGQGLQFLFEYFSETQRNKGNFPGRFSGRQFSNSRSEMNVSTLELGDSALYLCASSSTGGSYERYFGPGTRLTVT.